This T cell receptor beta chain was sequenced for a study of blood T cells in healthy people across ages. Study-level findings and limits: CMV status of donors was not determined, possibly confounding expanded clonotype changes.

PBMCs, at least 7 million per sample, were isolated. Total RNA amounts of at least 5 micrograms were extracted per sample. Next came a second PCR, run for about 6 to 12 cycles, which used a sample-barcoded 5' primer along with a J-beta primer mix. Via MiXCR, TCRdb re-called the 5' RACE reads, giving one row per CDR3 protein. The data show some 550,000 distinct CDR3 sequences, with under 55% seen just once and roughly 24% held by the top ten. With respect to this clonotype: Its specificity is unknown.

CDR3 length: 16 residues. V lost 1 base to trimming and J lost 5 bases; unmatched junction nucleotides: 6. Germline values: CDR1 SEHNR, CDR2 FQNEAQ (reference sequence). The TCR sequence derives from a man older than 75 in good health. Material: blood. This rearrangement joins TRBV7-9 to TRBJ1-4; 8 nucleotides agree with TRBD1. In DNA, the CDR3 is TGTGCCAGCAGCTTAGTTCGGACAGGGAGAAATGAAAAACTGTTTTTT. This translates into CASSLVRTGRNEKLFF.